This is a list of T cell receptor beta chains from one sample in a study of vaccination and CD4 T cells after COVID-19. Antigen specificity for these receptors is unknown. MiXCR, run by TCRdb on the PCR reads, gives a single entry per CDR3 protein. The sample yields 15,000 or so distinct CDR3 sequences, approximately 30% seen once. Input material: cultured CD4+ T cells from blood. The receptor source for this set is a human donor with COVID-19. Each CDR3 is given with its conserved first and last residue. The D gene is left open where the match is weak. Expanded clones get a size class; other rows say once, few or many, or leave the size out.

TRBD1,.,TRBV11-2,TRBJ1-6,CASSLNGRGGSPLHF,TGTGCCAGCAGCTTAAATGGCAGGGGGGGATCACCCCTCCACTTT
TRBD1,.,TRBV29-1,TRBJ1-2,CSVGFGTGDGYTF,TGCAGCGTTGGTTTTGGGACAGGGGATGGCTACACCTTC
TRBD2,.,TRBV5-1,TRBJ2-7,CASSLASGGSEQYF,TGCGCCAGCAGCTTGGCTAGCGGGGGGTCTGAGCAGTACTTC
.,.,TRBV15,TRBJ2-5,CATSSSPTGTQYF,TGTGCCACCAGCAGCTCCCCGACGGGGACCCAGTACTTC
.,few,TRBV19,TRBJ2-7,CASSSSGRGYEQYF,TGTGCCAGTAGTTCCTCGGGTCGAGGCTACGAGCAGTACTTC
TRBD2,medium-sized,TRBV27,TRBJ2-5,CASSWAASGTGETQYF,TGTGCCAGCAGTTGGGCGGCTAGCGGGACGGGGGAGACCCAGTACTTC
TRBD1,.,TRBV27,TRBJ1-2,CASSVFGTGQFNYGYTF,TGTGCCAGCAGTGTCTTCGGGACAGGGCAGTTTAACTATGGCTACACCTTC
.,.,TRBV6-1,TRBJ2-1,CASSVGGTYNEQFF,TGTGCCAGCAGCGTGGGGGGCACCTACAATGAGCAGTTCTTC
.,.,TRBV7-8,TRBJ1-5,CASSLSGGGGYGNQPQHF,TGTGCCAGCAGCTTAAGCGGGGGTGGGGGATATGGCAATCAGCCCCAGCATTTT
.,few,TRBV2,TRBJ1-5,CASGSDSNQPQHF,TGTGCCAGCGGAAGTGATAGCAATCAGCCCCAGCATTTT
.,.,TRBV6-5,TRBJ1-1,CASSYLGGRNTEAFF,TGTGCCAGCAGTTACTTGGGGGGCCGGAACACTGAAGCTTTCTTT
.,.,TRBV5-1,TRBJ1-1,CASSSTGTPLNTEAFF,TGCGCCAGCAGCTCGACTGGGACTCCTTTGAACACTGAAGCTTTCTTT
TRBD2,.,TRBV5-5,TRBJ2-2,CASSRGSSGAGDTGELFF,TGTGCCAGCAGCCGCGGTAGCAGCGGGGCGGGGGACACCGGGGAGCTGTTTTTT
.,.,TRBV19,TRBJ2-2,CASRKAGPSTGELFF,TGTGCCAGTAGAAAAGCGGGTCCGAGCACCGGGGAGCTGTTTTTT
.,few,TRBV20-1,TRBJ1-5,CSARGRTEQGQPQHF,TGCAGTGCTAGAGGACGGACAGAGCAGGGTCAGCCCCAGCATTTT
.,.,TRBV6-1,TRBJ1-2,CATTGRGTYGYTF,TGTGCCACTACCGGCCGCGGAACATATGGCTACACCTTC
.,few,TRBV6-4,TRBJ2-1,CASSDSRTHEQFF,TGTGCCAGCAGTGACTCGCGGACGCATGAGCAGTTCTTC
.,.,TRBV5-8,TRBJ1-1,CASSLGGNQHEAFF,TGTGCCAGCAGCTTGGGGGGGAATCAACATGAAGCTTTCTTT
.,.,TRBV11-2,TRBJ2-7,CASSSSRGLPYEQYF,TGTGCCAGCAGCTCCTCGAGGGGTTTACCCTACGAGCAGTACTTC
.,few,TRBV5-1,TRBJ1-1,CASSPDTGLAEAFF,TGCGCCAGCAGCCCGGATACAGGATTGGCTGAAGCTTTCTTT
TRBD1,few,TRBV7-2,TRBJ1-5,CASSAGQGQYQPQHF,TGTGCCAGCAGCGCTGGACAGGGGCAGTATCAGCCCCAGCATTTT
TRBD2,.,TRBV19,TRBJ2-5,CASSMGTSGGETQYF,TGTGCCAGTAGTATGGGGACTAGCGGCGGCGAGACCCAGTACTTC
.,.,TRBV6-5,TRBJ2-2,CASSYSTPGLRTVDGELFF,TGTGCCAGCAGTTACTCCACCCCAGGACTACGGACCGTCGACGGGGAGCTGTTTTTT
.,.,TRBV30,TRBJ1-5,CAWSEKGQGNQPQHF,TGTGCCTGGAGCGAGAAAGGGCAGGGAAATCAGCCCCAGCATTTT
TRBD1,.,TRBV2,TRBJ2-5,CASRGQGYETQYF,TGTGCCAGCAGGGGACAGGGGTATGAGACCCAGTACTTC
.,few,TRBV6-1,TRBJ2-4,CASRPGFLAKNIQYF,TGTGCCAGCAGACCAGGGTTCTTAGCCAAAAACATTCAGTACTTC
TRBD2,few,TRBV20-1,TRBJ2-3,CSAPSAGGSTDTQYF,TGCAGTGCGCCTTCAGCGGGGGGCAGCACAGATACGCAGTATTTT